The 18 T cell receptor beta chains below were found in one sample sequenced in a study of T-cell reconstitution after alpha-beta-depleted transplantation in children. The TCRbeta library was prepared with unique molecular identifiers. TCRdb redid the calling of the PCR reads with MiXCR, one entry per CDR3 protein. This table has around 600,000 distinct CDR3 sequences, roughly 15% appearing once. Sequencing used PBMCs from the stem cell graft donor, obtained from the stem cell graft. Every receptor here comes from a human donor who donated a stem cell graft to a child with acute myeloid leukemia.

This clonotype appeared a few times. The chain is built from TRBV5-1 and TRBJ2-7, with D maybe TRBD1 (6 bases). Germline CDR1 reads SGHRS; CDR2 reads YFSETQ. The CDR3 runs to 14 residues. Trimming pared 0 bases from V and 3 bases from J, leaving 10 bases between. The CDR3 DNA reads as TGCGCCAGCAGCTTGGATGGACAGATCTACGAGCAGTACTTC. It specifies CASSLDGQIYEQYF.

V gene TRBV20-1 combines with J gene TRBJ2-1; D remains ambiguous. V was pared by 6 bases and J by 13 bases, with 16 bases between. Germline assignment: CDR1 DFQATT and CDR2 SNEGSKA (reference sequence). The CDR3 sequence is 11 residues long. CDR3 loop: CSARPGTSQFF. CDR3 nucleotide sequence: TGCAGTGCCAGACCAGGTACAAGTCAGTTCTTC.

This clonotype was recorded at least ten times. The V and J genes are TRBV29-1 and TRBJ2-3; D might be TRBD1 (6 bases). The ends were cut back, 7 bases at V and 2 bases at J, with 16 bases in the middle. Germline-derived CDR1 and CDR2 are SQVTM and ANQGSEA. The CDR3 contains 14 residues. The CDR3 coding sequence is TGCAGCGCTGGCGTGGACAGAAACACAGATACGCAGTATTTT. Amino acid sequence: CSAGVDRNTDTQYF.

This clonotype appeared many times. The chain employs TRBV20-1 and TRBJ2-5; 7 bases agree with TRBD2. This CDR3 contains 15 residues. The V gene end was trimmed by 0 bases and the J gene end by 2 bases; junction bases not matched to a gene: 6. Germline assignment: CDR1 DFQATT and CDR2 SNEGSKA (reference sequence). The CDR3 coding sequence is TGCAGTGCTAGAGATCTCGAGCGGGGACAAGAGACCCAGTACTTC. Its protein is CSARDLERGQETQYF.

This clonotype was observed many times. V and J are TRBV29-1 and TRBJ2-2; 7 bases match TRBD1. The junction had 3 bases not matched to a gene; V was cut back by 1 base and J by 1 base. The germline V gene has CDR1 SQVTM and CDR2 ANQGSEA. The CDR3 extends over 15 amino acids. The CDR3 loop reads CSVEARTGNTGELFF. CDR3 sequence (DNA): TGCAGCGTTGAAGCCCGGACAGGGAACACCGGGGAGCTGTTTTTT.

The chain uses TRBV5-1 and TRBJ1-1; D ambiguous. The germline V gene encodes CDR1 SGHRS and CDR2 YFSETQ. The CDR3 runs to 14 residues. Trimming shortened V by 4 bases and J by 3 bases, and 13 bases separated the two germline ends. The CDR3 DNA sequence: TGCGCCAGCAGCCTCAGGACCGACTACACTGAAGCTTTCTTT. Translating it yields CASSLRTDYTEAFF.

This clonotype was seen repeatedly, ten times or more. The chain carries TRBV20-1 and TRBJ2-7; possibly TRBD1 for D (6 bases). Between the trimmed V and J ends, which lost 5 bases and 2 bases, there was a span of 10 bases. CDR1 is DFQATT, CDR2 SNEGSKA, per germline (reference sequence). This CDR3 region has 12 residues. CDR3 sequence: CSAYRVPYEQYV. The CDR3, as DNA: TGCAGTGCTTACAGGGTGCCCTACGAGCAGTACGTC.

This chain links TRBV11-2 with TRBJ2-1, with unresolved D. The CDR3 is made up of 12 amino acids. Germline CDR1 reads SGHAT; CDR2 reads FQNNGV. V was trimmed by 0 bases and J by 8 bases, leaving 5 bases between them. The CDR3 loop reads CASSLEGYEQFF. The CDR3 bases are TGTGCCAGCAGCTTAGAAGGTTATGAGCAGTTCTTC.

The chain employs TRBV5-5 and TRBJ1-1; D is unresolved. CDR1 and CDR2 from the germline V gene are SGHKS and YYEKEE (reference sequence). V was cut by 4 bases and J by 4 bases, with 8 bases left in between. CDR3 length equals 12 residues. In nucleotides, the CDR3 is TGTGCCAGCAGCCCCCAAAGCACTGAAGCTTTCTTT. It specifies CASSPQSTEAFF.

This CDR3 is CATSDWTGVDTQYF. The CDR3 nucleotides are TGTGCCACCAGTGATTGGACAGGGGTAGATACGCAGTATTTT. The rearrangement joins TRBV24-1 to TRBJ2-3, with 9 positions matching TRBD1. The CDR3 covers 14 residues. Germline assignment: CDR1 KGHDR and CDR2 SFDVKD. V shed 2 bases and J 5 bases; nucleotides not matched to a gene: 1.

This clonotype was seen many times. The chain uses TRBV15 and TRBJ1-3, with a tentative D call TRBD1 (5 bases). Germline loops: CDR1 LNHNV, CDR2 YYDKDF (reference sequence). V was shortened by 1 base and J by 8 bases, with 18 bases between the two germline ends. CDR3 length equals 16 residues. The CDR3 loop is CATSRASAGRYDTIYF. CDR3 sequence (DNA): TGTGCCACCAGCAGAGCGTCGGCAGGGAGGTACGACACCATATATTTT.

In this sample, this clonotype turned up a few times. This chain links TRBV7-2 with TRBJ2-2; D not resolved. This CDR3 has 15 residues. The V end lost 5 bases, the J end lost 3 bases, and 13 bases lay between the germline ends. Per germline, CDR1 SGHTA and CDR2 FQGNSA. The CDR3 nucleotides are TGTGCCAGCAGCCCTAGTAACCGGCACACCGGGGAGCTGTTTTTT. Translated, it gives CASSPSNRHTGELFF.

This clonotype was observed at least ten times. The CDR3 nucleotides are TGTGCCAGCAGCGACCCGGGGGGAACGGGGAATACGCAGTATTTT. Its translation: CASSDPGGTGNTQYF. V usage is TRBV5-6 and J usage is TRBJ2-3; 7 nucleotides align to TRBD2. The CDR3 spans 15 residues. The V gene's germline CDR1 is SGHDT and CDR2 YYEEEE. V gave up 4 bases and J gave up 7 bases; unmatched junction bases: 12.

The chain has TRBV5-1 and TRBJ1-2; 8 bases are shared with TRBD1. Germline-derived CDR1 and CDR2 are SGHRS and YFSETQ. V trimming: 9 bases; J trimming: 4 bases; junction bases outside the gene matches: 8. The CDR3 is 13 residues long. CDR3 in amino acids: CATRTGSLYGYTF. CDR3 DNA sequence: TGCGCCACCAGGACAGGGAGCCTCTATGGCTACACCTTC.

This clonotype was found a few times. Here the CDR3 DNA reads TGTGCCAGCAGTGAGCGGGACAGACGAAGCTCCTACGAGCAGTACTTC. Its translation is CASSERDRRSSYEQYF. J is TRBJ2-7 and V is TRBV25-1; D possibly corresponds to TRBD1 (7 bases). V was cut by 3 bases and J by 0 bases, with 15 bases left in between. This CDR3 has 16 residues. The germline V gene encodes CDR1 MGHDK and CDR2 SYGVNS.

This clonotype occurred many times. CDR3 in DNA: TGCAGTGCTAGCTTGTTCGGCTCCGCGGGGGGGACAGATACGCAGTATTTT. Translation: CSASLFGSAGGTDTQYF. The chain is built from TRBV20-1 and TRBJ2-3; 9 bases are a match to TRBD2. J was trimmed by 3 bases and V by 3 bases; bases with no gene match: 13. The V gene's germline CDR1 is DFQATT and CDR2 SNEGSKA (reference sequence). CDR3 size: 17 residues.

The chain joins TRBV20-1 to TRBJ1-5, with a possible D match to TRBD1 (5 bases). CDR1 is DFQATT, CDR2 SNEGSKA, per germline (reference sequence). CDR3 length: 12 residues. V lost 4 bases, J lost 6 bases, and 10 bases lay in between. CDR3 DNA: TGCAGTGCTAAAAGGGGCAGTCAGCCCCAGCATTTT. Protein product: CSAKRGSQPQHF.

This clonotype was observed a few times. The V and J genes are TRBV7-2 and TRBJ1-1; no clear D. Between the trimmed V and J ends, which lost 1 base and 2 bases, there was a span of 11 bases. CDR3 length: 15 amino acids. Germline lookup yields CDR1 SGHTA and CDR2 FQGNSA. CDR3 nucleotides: TGTGCCAGCAGCTTAGTCGGGAGAACAAACACTGAAGCTTTCTTT. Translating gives CASSLVGRTNTEAFF.